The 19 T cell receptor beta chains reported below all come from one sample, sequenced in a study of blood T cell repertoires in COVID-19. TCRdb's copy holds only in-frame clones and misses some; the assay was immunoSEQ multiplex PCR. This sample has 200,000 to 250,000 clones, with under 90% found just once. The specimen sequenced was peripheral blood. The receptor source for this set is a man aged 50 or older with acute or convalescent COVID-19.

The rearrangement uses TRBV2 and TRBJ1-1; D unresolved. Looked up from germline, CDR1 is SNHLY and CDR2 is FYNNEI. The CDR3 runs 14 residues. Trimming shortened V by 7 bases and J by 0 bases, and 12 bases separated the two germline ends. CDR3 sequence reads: CASNRDTMNTEAFF. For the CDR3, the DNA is TGTGCCAGCAACCGTGACACCATGAACACTGAAGCTTTCTTT.

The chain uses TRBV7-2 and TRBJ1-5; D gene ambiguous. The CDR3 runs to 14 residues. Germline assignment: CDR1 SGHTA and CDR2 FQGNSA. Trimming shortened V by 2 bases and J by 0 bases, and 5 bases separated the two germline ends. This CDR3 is CASSLLYSNQPQHF. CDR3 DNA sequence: TGTGCCAGCAGCTTACTATATAGCAATCAGCCCCAGCATTTT.

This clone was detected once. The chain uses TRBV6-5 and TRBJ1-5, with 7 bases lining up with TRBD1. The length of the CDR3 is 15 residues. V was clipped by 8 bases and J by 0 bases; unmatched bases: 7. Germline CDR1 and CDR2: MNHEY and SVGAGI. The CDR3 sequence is CASRDSRNSNQPQHF. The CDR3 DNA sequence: TGTGCCAGCCGGGACAGCCGAAATAGCAATCAGCCCCAGCATTTT.

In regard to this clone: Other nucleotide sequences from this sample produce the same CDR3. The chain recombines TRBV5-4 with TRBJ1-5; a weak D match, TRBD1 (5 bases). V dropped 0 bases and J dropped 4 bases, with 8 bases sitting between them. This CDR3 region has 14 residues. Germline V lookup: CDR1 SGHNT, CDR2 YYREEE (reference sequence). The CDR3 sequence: CASSLAGGNQPQHF. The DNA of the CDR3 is TGTGCCAGCAGCTTGGCCGGGGGTAATCAGCCCCAGCATTTT. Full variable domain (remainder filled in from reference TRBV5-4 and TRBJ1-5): ETGVTQSPTHLIKTRGQQVTLRCSSQSGHNTVSWYQQALGQGPQFIFQYYREEENGRGNFPPRFSGLQFPNYSSELNVNALELDDSALYLCASSLAGGNQPQHFGDGTRLSIL.

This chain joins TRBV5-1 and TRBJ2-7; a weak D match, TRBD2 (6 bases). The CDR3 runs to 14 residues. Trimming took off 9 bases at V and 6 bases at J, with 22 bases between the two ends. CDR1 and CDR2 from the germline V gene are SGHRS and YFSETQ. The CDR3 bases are TGCGCCACCTCCTGGAGGACAAGGGGAGGCGAGCAGTACTTC. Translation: CATSWRTRGGEQYF.

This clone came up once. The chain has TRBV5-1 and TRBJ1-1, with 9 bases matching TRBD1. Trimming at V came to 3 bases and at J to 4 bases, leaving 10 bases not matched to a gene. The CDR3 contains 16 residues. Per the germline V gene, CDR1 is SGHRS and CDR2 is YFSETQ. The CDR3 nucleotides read TGCGCCAGCAGCTCCAACAGGGGGCAACTGGGCACTGAAGCTTTCTTT. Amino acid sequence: CASSSNRGQLGTEAFF.

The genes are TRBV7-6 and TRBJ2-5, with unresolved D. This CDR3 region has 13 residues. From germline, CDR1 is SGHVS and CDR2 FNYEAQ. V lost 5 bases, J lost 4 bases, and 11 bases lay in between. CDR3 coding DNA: TGTGCCAGCAGCCACAGCCCCCCAGAGACCCAGTACTTC. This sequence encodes CASSHSPPETQYF.

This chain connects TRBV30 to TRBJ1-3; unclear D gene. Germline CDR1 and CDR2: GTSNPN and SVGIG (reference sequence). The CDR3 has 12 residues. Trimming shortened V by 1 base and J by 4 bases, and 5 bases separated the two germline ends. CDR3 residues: CAWSGAGNTIYF. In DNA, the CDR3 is TGTGCCTGGAGTGGGGCCGGAAACACCATATATTTT.

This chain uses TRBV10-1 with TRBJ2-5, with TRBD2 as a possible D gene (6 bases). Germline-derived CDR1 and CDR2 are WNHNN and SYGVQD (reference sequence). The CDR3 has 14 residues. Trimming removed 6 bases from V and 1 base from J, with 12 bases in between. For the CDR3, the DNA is TGCGCCAGCAGGTGCGGGGCGGTCCAAGAGACCCAGTACTTC. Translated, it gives CASRCGAVQETQYF.

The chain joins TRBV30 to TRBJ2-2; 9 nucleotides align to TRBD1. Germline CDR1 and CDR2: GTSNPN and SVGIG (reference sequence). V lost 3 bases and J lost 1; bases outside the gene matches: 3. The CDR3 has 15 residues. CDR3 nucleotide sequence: TGTGCCTGGAGCCCGGGACAGGGGAACACCGGGGAGCTGTTTTTT. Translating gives CAWSPGQGNTGELFF.

CDR3 in DNA: TGTGCCAGTTTTAACGGAGGAGAAAAACTGTTTTTT. This sequence encodes CASFNGGEKLFF. The genes are TRBV6-1 and TRBJ1-4; D not resolved. The germline V gene encodes CDR1 MNHNS and CDR2 SASEGT. The CDR3 has 12 amino acids. Trimming removed 9 bases from V and 8 bases from J, with 13 bases in between.

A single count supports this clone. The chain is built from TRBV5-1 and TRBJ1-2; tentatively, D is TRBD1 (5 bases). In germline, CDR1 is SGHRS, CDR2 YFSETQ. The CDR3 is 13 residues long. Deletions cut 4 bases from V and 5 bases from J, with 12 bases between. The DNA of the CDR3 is TGCGCCAGCAGCCCGGTCGGGGGGTATGGCTACACCTTC. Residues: CASSPVGGYGYTF.

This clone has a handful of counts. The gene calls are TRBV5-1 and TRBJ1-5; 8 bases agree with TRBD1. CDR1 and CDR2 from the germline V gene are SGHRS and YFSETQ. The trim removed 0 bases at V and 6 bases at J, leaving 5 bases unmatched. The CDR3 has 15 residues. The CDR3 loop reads CASSLGGQAGQPQHF. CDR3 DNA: TGCGCCAGCAGCTTGGGGGGACAGGCGGGTCAGCCCCAGCATTTT.

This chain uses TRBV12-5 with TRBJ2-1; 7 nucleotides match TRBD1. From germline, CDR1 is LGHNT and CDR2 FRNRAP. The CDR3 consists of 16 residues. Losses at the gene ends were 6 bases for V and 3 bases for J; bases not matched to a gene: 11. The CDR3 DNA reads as TGTGCTAGTGGAGCCCCGACAGGGAGTTTCTACAATGAGCAGTTCTTC. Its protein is CASGAPTGSFYNEQFF.

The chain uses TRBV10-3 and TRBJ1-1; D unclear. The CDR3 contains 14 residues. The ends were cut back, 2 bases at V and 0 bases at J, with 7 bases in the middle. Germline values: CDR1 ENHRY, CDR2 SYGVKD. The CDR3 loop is CAISETQMNTEAFF. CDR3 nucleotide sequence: TGTGCCATCAGTGAGACGCAGATGAACACTGAAGCTTTCTTT.

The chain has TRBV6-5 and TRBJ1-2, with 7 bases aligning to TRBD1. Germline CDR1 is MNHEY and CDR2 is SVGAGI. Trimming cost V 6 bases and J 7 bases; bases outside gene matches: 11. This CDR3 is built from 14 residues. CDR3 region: CASSPQQGNGGYTF. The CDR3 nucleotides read TGTGCCAGCAGCCCGCAACAGGGGAATGGTGGCTACACCTTC.

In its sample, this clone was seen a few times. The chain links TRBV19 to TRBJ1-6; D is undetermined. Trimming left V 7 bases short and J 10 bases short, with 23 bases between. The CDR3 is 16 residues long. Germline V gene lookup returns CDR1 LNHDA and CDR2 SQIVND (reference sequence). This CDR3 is CASNTQTGVLWSPLHF. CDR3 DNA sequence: TGTGCCAGTAACACGCAAACCGGGGTCCTATGGTCACCCCTCCACTTT.

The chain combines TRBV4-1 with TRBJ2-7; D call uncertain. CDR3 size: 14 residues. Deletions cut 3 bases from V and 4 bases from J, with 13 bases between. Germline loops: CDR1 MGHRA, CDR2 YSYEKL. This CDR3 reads CASSHLFLGYEQYF. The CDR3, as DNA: TGCGCCAGCAGCCACCTATTTCTAGGATACGAGCAGTACTTC.

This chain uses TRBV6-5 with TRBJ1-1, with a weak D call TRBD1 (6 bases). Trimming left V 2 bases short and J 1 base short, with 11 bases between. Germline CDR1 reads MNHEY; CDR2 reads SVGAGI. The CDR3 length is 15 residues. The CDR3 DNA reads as TGTGCCAGCAGTTACGAGACAGGACCGAACACTGAAGCTTTCTTT. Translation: CASSYETGPNTEAFF.